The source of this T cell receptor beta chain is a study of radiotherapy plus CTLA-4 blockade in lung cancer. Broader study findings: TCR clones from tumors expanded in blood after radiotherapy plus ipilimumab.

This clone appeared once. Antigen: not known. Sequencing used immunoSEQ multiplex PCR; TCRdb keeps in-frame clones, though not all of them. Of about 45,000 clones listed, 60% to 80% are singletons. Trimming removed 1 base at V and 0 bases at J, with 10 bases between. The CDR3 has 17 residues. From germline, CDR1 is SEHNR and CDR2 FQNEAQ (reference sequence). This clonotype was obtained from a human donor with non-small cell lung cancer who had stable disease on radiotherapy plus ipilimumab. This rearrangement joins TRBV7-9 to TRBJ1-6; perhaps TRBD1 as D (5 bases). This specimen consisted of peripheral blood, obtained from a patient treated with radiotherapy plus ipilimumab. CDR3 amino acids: CASSLGGASSYNSPLHF. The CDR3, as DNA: TGTGCCAGCAGCTTAGGGGGCGCGAGCTCCTATAATTCACCCCTCCACTTT.